This T cell receptor beta chain is drawn from a study of blood T cell repertoires in COVID-19. Whole-study context: Acute and convalescent COVID-19 samples came from the United States, Italy and Spain. Nucleic acid was either cDNA or gDNA, and it came from T cells, B-cell-depleted T cells, or PBMCs.

Original methodology: Quantification of nucleated cells was approximated via reference gene primer amplification. This table comes from immunoSEQ multiplex PCR, and its TCRdb copy is limited to in-frame clones, with some not included. D and trimming come from the DNA, and the V and J calls and clone size come from that table. The repertoire holds about 100,000 clones, about 81% seen once, with roughly 17% in the top ten. This clone was found once. CDR1 and CDR2 (germline): MDHEN, SYDVKM. Trimming stripped 7 bases from V and 3 bases from J, with 16 bases between. This CDR3 comprises 15 residues. The sequenced material came from peripheral blood. The chain recombines TRBV28 with TRBJ1-3, with a weak D call TRBD1 (5 bases). The receptor was derived from a woman aged 60-75 years with acute or convalescent COVID-19. The CDR3 DNA sequence: TGTGCCAGCAAGGGAAGACAGAGGTATGGAAACACCATATATTTT. Translated: CASKGRQRYGNTIYF.